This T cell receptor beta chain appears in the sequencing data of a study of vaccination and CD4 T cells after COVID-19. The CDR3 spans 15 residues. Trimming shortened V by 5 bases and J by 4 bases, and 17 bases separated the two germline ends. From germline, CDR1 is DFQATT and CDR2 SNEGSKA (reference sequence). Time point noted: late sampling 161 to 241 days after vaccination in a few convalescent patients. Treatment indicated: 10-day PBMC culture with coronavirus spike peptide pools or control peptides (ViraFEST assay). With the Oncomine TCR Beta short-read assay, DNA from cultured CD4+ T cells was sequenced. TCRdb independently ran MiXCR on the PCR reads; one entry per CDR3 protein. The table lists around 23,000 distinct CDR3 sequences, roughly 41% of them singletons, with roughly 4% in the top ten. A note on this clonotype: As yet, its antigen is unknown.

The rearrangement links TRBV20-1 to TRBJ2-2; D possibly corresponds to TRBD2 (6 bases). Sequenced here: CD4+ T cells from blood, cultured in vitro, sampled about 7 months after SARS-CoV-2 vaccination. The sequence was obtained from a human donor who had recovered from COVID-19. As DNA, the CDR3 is TGCAGTGCTGGAGGTGCGGGGCGGGGCACCGGGGAGCTGTTTTTT. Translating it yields CSAGGAGRGTGELFF.